Each of the 8 T cell receptor beta chains below was sequenced from the same sample in a study of cytomegalovirus exposure and HLA in healthy donors. Primers: 60 Vbeta forward and 13 Jbeta reverse. Assay: immunoSEQ multiplex PCR; the TCRdb copy retains only in-frame clones and omits some. This table holds under 200,000 clones, 65% to 80% found once. The source material was PBMCs. These receptor sequences come from a man aged 35 to 55 in good health and CMV-seronegative.

The chain has TRBV5-1 and TRBJ2-5; 8 bases are shared with TRBD1. The CDR3 is 14 residues long. V was clipped by 3 bases and J by 0 bases; unmatched bases: 1. Per germline, CDR1 SGHRS and CDR2 YFSETQ. The CDR3 here is CASSWTGYQETQYF. In nucleotides, the CDR3 is TGCGCCAGCAGCTGGACAGGGTACCAAGAGACCCAGTACTTC.

The V and J genes are TRBV6-1 and TRBJ1-5; D gene uncertain. CDR1 is MNHNS and CDR2 is SASEGT in the germline V gene. The CDR3 contains 14 residues. V was clipped by 5 bases and J by 7 bases, with 15 bases between them. The CDR3, as DNA: TGTGCCAGCAGTTATGCGGGATCTAGACAGCCCCAGCATTTT. Residues: CASSYAGSRQPQHF.

This rearrangement joins TRBV18 to TRBJ2-7, with D tentatively TRBD1 (5 bases). Germline V gene sequence: CDR1 KGHSH, CDR2 LQKENI. The CDR3 is 16 amino acids. V was cut by 2 bases and J by 4 bases, with 18 bases left in between. In DNA form, the CDR3 reads TGTGCCAGCTCACCAAGGTCTGGGGCCACCGGGTACGAGCAGTACTTC. This sequence encodes CASSPRSGATGYEQYF. Full variable domain (outside the CDR3, taken from reference TRBV18 and TRBJ2-7): NAGVMQNPRHLVRRRGQEARLRCSPMKGHSHVYWYRQLPEEGLKFMVYLQKENIIDESGMPKERFSAEFPKEGPSILRIQQVVRGDSAAYFCASSPRSGATGYEQYFGPGTRLTVT.

V is TRBV18 and J is TRBJ2-2; D perhaps matches TRBD2 (6 bases). V was shortened by 0 bases and J by 7 bases, with 18 bases between the two germline ends. Germline CDR1 reads KGHSH; CDR2 reads LQKENI. The CDR3 runs 17 residues. The CDR3 coding sequence is TGTGCCAGCTCACCACCGTCGAACCGGGGAGGCGGCGGGGAGCTGTTTTTT. It specifies CASSPPSNRGGGGELFF. Looking up the rest from reference TRBV18 and TRBJ2-2 gives the full variable domain: NAGVMQNPRHLVRRRGQEARLRCSPMKGHSHVYWYRQLPEEGLKFMVYLQKENIIDESGMPKERFSAEFPKEGPSILRIQQVVRGDSAAYFCASSPPSNRGGGGELFFGEGSRLTVL.

This sequence joins TRBV10-3 and TRBJ2-2, with D perhaps TRBD2 (5 bases). The CDR3 has 11 amino acids. Trimming left V 11 bases short and J 6 bases short, with 10 bases between. Germline V gene data show CDR1 as ENHRY and CDR2 as SYGVKD. The CDR3 bases are TGTGCCGTCGGAGGAGCCGGGGAGCTGTTTTTT. This encodes CAVGGAGELFF.

This rearrangement joins TRBV29-1 to TRBJ2-1; 7 bases line up with TRBD2. This CDR3 region has 11 residues. V lost 8 bases, J lost 12 bases, and 10 bases stayed unmatched. The germline CDR1 and CDR2 sequences are SQVTM and ANQGSEA. This chain's CDR3 is CSIPGGGGQFF. CDR3 in DNA: TGCAGCATCCCGGGGGGTGGGGGGCAGTTCTTC.

The rearrangement uses TRBV5-1 and TRBJ2-3; 7 nucleotides match TRBD2. CDR3 size: 16 residues. J lost 7 bases, V lost 2 bases, and 13 bases had no gene match. Per germline, CDR1 SGHRS and CDR2 YFSETQ. In DNA, the CDR3 is TGCGCCAGCAGCTTCGGATCGGGAGACGGGAGGAATACGCAGTATTTT. Translated, it gives CASSFGSGDGRNTQYF. The full variable domain, rest sourced from reference TRBV5-1 and TRBJ2-3, is KAGVTQTPRYLIKTRGQQVTLSCSPISGHRSVSWYQQTPGQGLQFLFEYFSETQRNKGNFPGRFSGRQFSNSRSEMNVSTLELGDSALYLCASSFGSGDGRNTQYFGPGTRLTVL.

The chain recombines TRBV5-1 with TRBJ2-5, with D possibly TRBD2 on 6 matching bases. The germline CDR1 and CDR2 sequences are SGHRS and YFSETQ. Deletions cut 4 bases from V and 3 bases from J, with 16 bases between. The CDR3 covers 15 residues. CDR3 in amino acids: CASSAGRGAEETQYF. The DNA for the CDR3 is TGCGCCAGCAGCGCCGGCCGCGGGGCCGAAGAGACCCAGTACTTC.